This T cell receptor beta chain was retrieved from a study of OX40 agonist ivuxolimab in advanced cancers. Measured with immunoSEQ multiplex PCR; TCRdb has only the in-frame clones, and not every one. This table holds 5,500 to 6,000 clones, just under 70% found once. Germline V gene sequence: CDR1 LNHNV, CDR2 YYDKDF (reference sequence). CDR3 length equals 14 residues. J gave up 1 base and V 10 bases, and 9 bases lay outside the gene matches. This clone was picked up one time. V and J are TRBV15 and TRBJ2-5; 7 bases align to TRBD2. The TCR comes from an adult with an advanced solid tumor such as melanoma, head and neck, liver or kidney cancer. The sequencing used CD4+ or CD8+ T cells sorted from blood, collected in a trial of the OX40 agonist ivuxolimab. This CDR3 reads CASRDSGLQETQYF. As DNA, the CDR3 is TGTGCCAGCCGGGATAGCGGGCTCCAAGAGACCCAGTACTTC.